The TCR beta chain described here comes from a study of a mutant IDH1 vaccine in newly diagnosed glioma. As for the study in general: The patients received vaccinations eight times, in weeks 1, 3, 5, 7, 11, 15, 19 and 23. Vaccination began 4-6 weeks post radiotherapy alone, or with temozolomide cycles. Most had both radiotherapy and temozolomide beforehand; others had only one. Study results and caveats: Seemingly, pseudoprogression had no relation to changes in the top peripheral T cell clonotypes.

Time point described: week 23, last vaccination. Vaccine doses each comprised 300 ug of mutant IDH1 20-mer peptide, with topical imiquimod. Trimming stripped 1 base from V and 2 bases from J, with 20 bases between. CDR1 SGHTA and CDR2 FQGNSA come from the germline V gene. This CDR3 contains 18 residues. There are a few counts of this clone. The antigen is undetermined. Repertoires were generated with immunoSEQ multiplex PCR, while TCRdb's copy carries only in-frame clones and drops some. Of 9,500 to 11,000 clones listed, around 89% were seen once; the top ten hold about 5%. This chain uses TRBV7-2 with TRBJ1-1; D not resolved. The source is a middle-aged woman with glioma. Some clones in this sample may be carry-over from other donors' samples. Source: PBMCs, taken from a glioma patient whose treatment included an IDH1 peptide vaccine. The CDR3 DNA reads TGTGCCAGCAGCTTAGGTAGAATCCCCGGATGGGGTAACACTGAAGCTTTCTTT. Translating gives CASSLGRIPGWGNTEAFF.